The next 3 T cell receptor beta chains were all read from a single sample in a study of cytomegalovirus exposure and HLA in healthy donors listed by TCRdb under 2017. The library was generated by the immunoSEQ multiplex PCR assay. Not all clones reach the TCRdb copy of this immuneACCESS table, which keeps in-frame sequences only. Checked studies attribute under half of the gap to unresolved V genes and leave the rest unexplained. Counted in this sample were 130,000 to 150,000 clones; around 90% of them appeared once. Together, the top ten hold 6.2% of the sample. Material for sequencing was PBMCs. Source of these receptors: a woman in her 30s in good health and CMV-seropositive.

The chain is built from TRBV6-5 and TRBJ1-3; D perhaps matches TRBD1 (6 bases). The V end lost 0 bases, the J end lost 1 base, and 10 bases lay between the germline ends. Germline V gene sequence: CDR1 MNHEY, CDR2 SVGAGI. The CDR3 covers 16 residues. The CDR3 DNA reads TGTGCCAGCAGTTACTCGCCCGGACAGTCTGGAAACACCATATATTTT. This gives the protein CASSYSPGQSGNTIYF.

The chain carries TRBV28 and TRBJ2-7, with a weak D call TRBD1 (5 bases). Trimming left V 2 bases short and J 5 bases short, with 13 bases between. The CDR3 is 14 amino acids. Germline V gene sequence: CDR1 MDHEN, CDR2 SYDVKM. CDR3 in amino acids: CASSLRGRSHEQYF. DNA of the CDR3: TGTGCCAGCAGTTTAAGGGGCAGGTCCCACGAGCAGTACTTC. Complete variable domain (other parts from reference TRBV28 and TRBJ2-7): DVKVTQSSRYLVKRTGEKVFLECVQDMDHENMFWYRQDPGLGLRLIYFSYDVKMKEKGDIPEGYSVSREKKERFSLILESASTNQTSMYLCASSLRGRSHEQYFGPGTRLTVT.

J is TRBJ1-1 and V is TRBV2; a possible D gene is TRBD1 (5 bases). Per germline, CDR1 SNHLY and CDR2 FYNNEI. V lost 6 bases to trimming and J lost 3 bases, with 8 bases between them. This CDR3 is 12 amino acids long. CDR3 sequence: CASRWGDTEAFF. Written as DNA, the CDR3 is TGTGCCAGCAGGTGGGGGGACACTGAAGCTTTCTTT.